This paragraph reports one T cell receptor beta chain. In the original analysis: Reference gene primer amplification gave estimated nucleated cell counts. Using immunoSEQ multiplex PCR, the repertoire was profiled, and TCRdb retains in-frame clones only, with some absent. The D gene and trimming were derived from the DNA, and the V and J assignments and clone size from that table. The data contain some 60,000 clones, approximately 85% of them seen just once; the ten biggest clones take up approximately 20%. The record originates from a study of blood T cell repertoires in COVID-19. Study background: There were acute and convalescent COVID-19 samples, and they came from the United States, Italy and Spain.

The CDR3 is 14 amino acids. Trimming removed 5 bases from V and 2 bases from J; junction bases left unmatched: 5. Germline V gene data show CDR1 as SGHTA and CDR2 as FQGNSA. The rearrangement joins TRBV7-2 to TRBJ2-7; 8 nucleotides match TRBD1. The origin of this receptor is a human donor in a cohort sampled during active COVID-19. The sample was peripheral blood. The CDR3 loop is CASSPWTGPYEQYF. CDR3 DNA: TGTGCCAGCAGCCCCTGGACAGGGCCCTACGAGCAGTACTTC.